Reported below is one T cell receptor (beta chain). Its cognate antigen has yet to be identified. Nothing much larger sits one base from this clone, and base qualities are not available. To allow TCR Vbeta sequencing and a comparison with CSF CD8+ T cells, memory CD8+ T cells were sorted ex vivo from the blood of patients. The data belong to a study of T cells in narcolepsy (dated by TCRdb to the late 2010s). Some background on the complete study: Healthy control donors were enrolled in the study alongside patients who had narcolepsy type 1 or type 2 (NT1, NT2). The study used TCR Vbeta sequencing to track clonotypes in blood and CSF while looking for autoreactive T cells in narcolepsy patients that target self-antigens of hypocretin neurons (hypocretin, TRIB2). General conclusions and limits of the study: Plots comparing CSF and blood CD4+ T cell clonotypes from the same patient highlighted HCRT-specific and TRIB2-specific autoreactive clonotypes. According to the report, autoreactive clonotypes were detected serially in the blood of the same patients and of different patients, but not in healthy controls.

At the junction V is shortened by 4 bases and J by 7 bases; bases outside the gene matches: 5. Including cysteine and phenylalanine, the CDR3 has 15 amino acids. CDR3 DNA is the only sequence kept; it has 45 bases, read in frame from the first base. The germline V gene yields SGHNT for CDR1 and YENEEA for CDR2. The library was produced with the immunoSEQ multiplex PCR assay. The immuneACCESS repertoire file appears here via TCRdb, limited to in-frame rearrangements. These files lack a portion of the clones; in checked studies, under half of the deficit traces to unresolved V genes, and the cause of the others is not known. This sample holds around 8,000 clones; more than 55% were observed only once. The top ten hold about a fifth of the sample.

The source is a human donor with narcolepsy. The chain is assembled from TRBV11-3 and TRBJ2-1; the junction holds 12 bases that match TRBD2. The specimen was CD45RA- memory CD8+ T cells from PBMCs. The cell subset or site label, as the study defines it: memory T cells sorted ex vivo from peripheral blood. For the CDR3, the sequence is CASSSQTSGRNEQFF. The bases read TGTGCCAGCAGCTCTCAGACTAGCGGGAGAAATGAGCAGTTCTTC. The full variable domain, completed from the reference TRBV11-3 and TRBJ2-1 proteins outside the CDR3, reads EAGVVQSPRYKIIEKKQPVAFWCNPISGHNTLYWYLQNLGQGPELLIRYENEEAVDDSQLPKDRFSAERLKGVDSTLKIQPAELGDSAVYLCASSSQTSGRNEQFFGPGTRLTVL.